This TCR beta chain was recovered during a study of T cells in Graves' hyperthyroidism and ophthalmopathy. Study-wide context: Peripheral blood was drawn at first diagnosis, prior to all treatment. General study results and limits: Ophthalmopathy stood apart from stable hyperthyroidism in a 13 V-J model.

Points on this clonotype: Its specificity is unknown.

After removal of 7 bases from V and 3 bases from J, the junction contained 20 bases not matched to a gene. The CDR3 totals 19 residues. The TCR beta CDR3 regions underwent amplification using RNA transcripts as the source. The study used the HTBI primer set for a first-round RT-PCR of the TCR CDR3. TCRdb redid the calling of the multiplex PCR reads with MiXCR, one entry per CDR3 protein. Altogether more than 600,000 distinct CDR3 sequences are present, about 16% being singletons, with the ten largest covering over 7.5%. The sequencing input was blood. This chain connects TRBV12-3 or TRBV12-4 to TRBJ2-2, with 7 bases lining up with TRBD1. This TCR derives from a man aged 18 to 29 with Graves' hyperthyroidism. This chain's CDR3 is CASISLLWGQYFDTGELFF. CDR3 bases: TGTGCCAGCATCTCCCTCCTATGGGGACAGTACTTTGACACCGGGGAGCTGTTTTTT.